This TCR beta chain is drawn from a study of long-term antiretroviral therapy in people with HIV. Trimming shortened V by 0 bases and J by 1 base, and 9 bases separated the two germline ends. Germline V gene sequence: CDR1 SGHAT, CDR2 FQNNGV. The CDR3 length is 15 residues. They ran version v3.0 of the immunoSEQ assay at survey level. Sequenced by immunoSEQ multiplex PCR; TCRdb stores in-frame clones only, minus some. Here the sample spans 25,000 to 30,000 clones, around 86% being singletons. The chain joins TRBV11-2 to TRBJ1-2, with D possibly TRBD1 on 5 matching bases. Specimen: unsorted PBMCs, collected 2.6 to 2.8 years after starting antiretroviral therapy. The receptor's source is a man aged 35-49 years with HIV. CDR3 sequence (DNA): TGTGCCAGCAGCTTAGAAGGGGCCGTTAACTATGGCTACACCTTC. Amino acid sequence: CASSLEGAVNYGYTF.